These 5 T cell receptor beta chains were all obtained from the same sample, sequenced in a study of T cells expressing NK-cell markers. TCRdb derives one entry per CDR3 protein from the 5' RACE reads, leaving out DNA. This sample lists more than 400,000 distinct CDR3 sequences; its ten largest clones have approximately 7%. The source material was blood T cells: a sorted CD56 or NKG2C T cell subset, CD4+ or CD8+ T cells, or bulk PBMC T cells (not recorded which). These receptors were taken from a woman between 18 and 69 years old in good health.

This chain connects TRBV20-1 to TRBJ2-5. CDR1 and CDR2 (germline): DFQATT, SNEGSKA (reference sequence). This CDR3 has 13 residues. The CDR3 sequence: CSARVYYQETQYF.

The chain combines TRBV18 with TRBJ2-3; the D call from TCRdb, TRBD1, cannot be confirmed without DNA. The CDR3 sequence is 11 residues long. The germline gives CDR1 KGHSH, CDR2 LQKENI. Here the CDR3 reads CASHRADTQYF.

The chain links TRBV7-3 to TRBJ2-3; TCRdb outputs TRBD2, but without DNA this stays unchecked. The CDR3 length is 19 residues. Germline V gene lookup returns CDR1 SGHTA and CDR2 FQGTGA. CDR3 protein: CASSSPSGSGRGSTDTQYF.

The J gene is TRBJ2-1, the V gene TRBV6-2 or TRBV6-3. The CDR3 extends over 11 amino acids. Germline V gives CDR1 MNHEY, CDR2 SVGEGT. The CDR3 here is CASGYSNEQFF.

CDR3 residues: CASSPLDRGAGELFF. The chain carries TRBV4-2 and TRBJ2-2; TCRdb's assignment of TRBD1 cannot be checked, as there is no DNA. The CDR3 is made up of 15 amino acids. Germline loops: CDR1 LGHNA, CDR2 YNFKEQ.